The rows below give T cell receptor beta chains drawn from one sample of a study of T cell changes during pregnancy in multiple sclerosis. Data came from immunoSEQ multiplex PCR; TCRdb stores just in-frame clones and leaves some out. The sample carries 70,000 to 75,000 clones, 80% to 95% recorded once. Sequenced here: peripheral blood, sampled before pregnancy. The receptors shown here come from a female donor with multiple sclerosis, enrolled in a pregnancy study. CDR3s include the opening cysteine and the closing phenylalanine or tryptophan. D genes are given only for firm matches. Clone size is shown for a subset of rows, as once, few, many or a class of expanded clone.

V	J	size	D	CDR3	DNA
TRBV28	TRBJ2-5	NA	TRBD2	CASSVTSGSGETQYF	TGTGCCAGCAGTGTGACTAGCGGGAGCGGAGAGACCCAGTACTTC
TRBV7-6	TRBJ2-1	NA	TRBD2	CASSVSGAYNEQFF	TGTGCCAGCAGCGTTAGCGGGGCGTACAATGAGCAGTTCTTC
TRBV9	TRBJ2-1	NA	TRBD2	CASSPTSGTYNEQFF	TGTGCCAGCAGCCCAACTAGCGGGACCTACAATGAGCAGTTCTTC
TRBV9	TRBJ2-5	NA	TRBD2	CASSLEAGGPQETQYF	TGTGCCAGCAGCCTCGAAGCGGGAGGGCCCCAAGAGACCCAGTACTTC
TRBV10-1	TRBJ1-1	few	TRBD1	CASSRQGATEAFF	TGCGCCAGCAGTCGACAGGGGGCGACTGAAGCTTTCTTT
TRBV6-5	TRBJ2-5	NA	NA	CASSYSRGQQETQYF	TGTGCCAGCAGTTACTCCAGGGGACAACAAGAGACCCAGTACTTC
TRBV30	TRBJ2-7	NA	TRBD2	CAWGGGRYEQYF	TGTGCCTGGGGCGGGGGGCGCTACGAGCAGTACTTC
TRBV28	TRBJ2-3	NA	NA	CASSLGARVSDTQYF	TGTGCCAGCAGTTTAGGTGCCAGGGTGTCAGATACGCAGTATTTT
TRBV19	TRBJ1-5	NA	NA	CASTAGDSNQPQHF	TGTGCCAGTACAGCAGGGGATAGCAATCAGCCCCAGCATTTT
TRBV5-1	TRBJ2-4	NA	TRBD2	CASSLGLAGFDTTKNIQYF	TGCGCCAGCAGCTTGGGACTAGCGGGATTCGATACAACCAAAAACATTCAGTACTTC
TRBV2	TRBJ2-1	once	TRBD2	CASSVSGRAYNEQFF	TGTGCCAGCAGCGTTAGCGGGAGGGCCTACAATGAGCAGTTCTTC
TRBV6-6	TRBJ2-2	NA	TRBD2	CASSYLAGRRSGELFF	TGTGCCAGCAGTTACTTAGCGGGGAGACGGAGCGGGGAGCTGTTTTTT
TRBV19	TRBJ2-1	NA	TRBD2	CASSTGGLAGEQFF	TGTGCCAGTAGTACGGGGGGACTAGCGGGAGAGCAGTTCTTC
TRBV2	TRBJ2-2	NA	TRBD2	CASSLLAGATGELFF	TGTGCCAGCAGTTTACTAGCGGGGGCCACCGGGGAGCTGTTTTTT
TRBV5-5	TRBJ1-2	NA	NA	CASSLYSLGGRDYGYTF	TGTGCCAGCAGCTTGTATTCGTTAGGAGGGCGTGACTATGGCTACACCTTC
TRBV6-5	TRBJ1-5	NA	NA	CASSYSRHSNQPQHF	TGTGCCAGCAGTTACTCGCGTCATAGCAATCAGCCCCAGCATTTT
TRBV9	TRBJ2-2	NA	TRBD1	CASSVQQGATTGELFF	TGTGCCAGCAGCGTGCAACAGGGGGCTACGACCGGGGAGCTGTTTTTT
TRBV5-1	TRBJ2-1	NA	NA	CASSLQRGSRNEQFF	TGCGCCAGCAGCTTGCAGCGAGGGTCCAGGAATGAGCAGTTCTTC
TRBV5-1	TRBJ2-5	NA	TRBD2	CASSELAGVETQYF	TGCGCCAGCAGCGAACTAGCGGGAGTCGAGACCCAGTACTTC
TRBV10-3	TRBJ1-1	NA	TRBD1	CAISEKGALNTEAFF	TGTGCCATCAGTGAGAAGGGGGCACTTAACACTGAAGCTTTCTTT
TRBV29-1	TRBJ2-1	NA	TRBD2	CSVEGGSRINEQFF	TGCAGCGTTGAAGGCGGGAGCCGGATCAATGAGCAGTTCTTC
TRBV19	TRBJ1-2	NA	NA	CASSSQGGAGYGYTF	TGTGCCAGTAGTTCGCAGGGAGGGGCTGGCTATGGCTACACCTTC
TRBV7-7	TRBJ1-5	NA	TRBD1	CASSLDRGQGGNQPQHF	TGTGCTAGCAGCTTAGACAGGGGGCAGGGTGGCAATCAGCCCCAGCATTTT
TRBV5-6	TRBJ1-2	NA	NA	CASSLLPPANYGYTF	TGTGCCAGCAGCTTGCTACCTCCTGCTAACTATGGCTACACCTTC
TRBV18	TRBJ2-5	once	NA	CASSPPEKVSTQYF	TGTGCCAGCTCACCACCGGAGAAGGTGTCGACCCAGTACTTC
TRBV14	TRBJ1-5	NA	NA	CASSPDSNQPQHF	TGTGCCAGCAGCCCGGACAGTAATCAGCCCCAGCATTTT
TRBV4-2	TRBJ2-7	NA	NA	CASSQDHETGFYEQYF	TGTGCCAGCAGCCAAGATCACGAGACGGGGTTTTACGAGCAGTACTTC
TRBV19	TRBJ2-4	NA	TRBD2	CASSALAEAKNIQYF	TGTGCCAGTAGTGCACTAGCGGAAGCCAAAAACATTCAGTACTTC
TRBV6-5	TRBJ2-3	NA	NA	CASRRGAFSTDTQYF	TGTGCCAGCAGGCGCGGGGCGTTTAGCACAGATACGCAGTATTTT
TRBV30	TRBJ2-1	NA	NA	CAWTGTQQFF	TGTGCCTGGACGGGGACTCAGCAGTTCTTC
TRBV4-1	TRBJ2-1	NA	NA	CASSQTPEAGIANGEFF	TGCGCCAGCAGCCAAACCCCAGAAGCGGGCATAGCAAACGGAGAGTTCTTC
TRBV5-1	TRBJ2-3	NA	NA	CASSLGAFTDTQYF	TGCGCCAGCAGCTTGGGAGCTTTCACAGATACGCAGTATTTT
TRBV19	TRBJ1-2	NA	TRBD1	CASSLTGTGWGYTF	TGTGCCAGTAGCCTGACAGGGACGGGTTGGGGCTACACCTTC
TRBV30	TRBJ1-4	NA	NA	CAWSVPLPGRNEKLFF	TGTGCCTGGAGTGTACCTCTTCCAGGGCGTAATGAAAAACTGTTTTTT
TRBV9	TRBJ2-7	NA	TRBD1	CASSPRQGPYEQYF	TGTGCCAGCAGCCCGAGACAGGGGCCCTACGAGCAGTACTTC
TRBV30	TRBJ2-2	NA	TRBD2	CAWSSGVNTGELFF	TGTGCCTGGAGTAGCGGGGTGAACACCGGGGAGCTGTTTTTT
TRBV18	TRBJ2-7	NA	TRBD1	CASSPIPGQGHEQYF	TGTGCCAGCTCACCAATACCGGGACAGGGCCACGAGCAGTACTTC
TRBV5-1	TRBJ1-2	NA	TRBD1	CASSSGQGIYYGYTF	TGCGCCAGCAGCTCGGGACAGGGGATTTACTATGGCTACACCTTC
TRBV19	TRBJ2-1	NA	NA	CASMDRGWSSYNEQFF	TGTGCCAGTATGGATCGCGGGTGGAGCTCCTACAATGAGCAGTTCTTC
TRBV28	TRBJ1-2	once	TRBD1	CATARTGKGYTF	TGTGCCACAGCCCGGACAGGGAAGGGCTACACCTTC
TRBV6-6	TRBJ2-2	NA	TRBD1	CASSYTGDRTGELFF	TGTGCCAGCAGTTACACAGGGGATCGCACCGGGGAGCTGTTTTTT
TRBV18	TRBJ2-1	NA	NA	CASSARGSGTYNEQFF	TGTGCCAGCTCCGCTAGAGGTAGCGGAACTTACAATGAGCAGTTCTTC
TRBV7-9	TRBJ2-3	NA	NA	CASSLPPRELLTDTQYF	TGTGCCAGCAGCTTACCCCCCCGGGAACTACTCACAGATACGCAGTATTTT
TRBV21-1	TRBJ2-3	NA	NA	CARTSGSTDTQYF	TGTGCCAGGACTAGCGGGAGCACAGATACGCAGTATTTT
TRBV6-6	TRBJ1-1	NA	NA	CASSPAENTEAFF	TGTGCCAGCAGCCCCGCAGAGAACACTGAAGCTTTCTTT
TRBV2	TRBJ2-1	NA	TRBD1	CASRRTGAQGEQFF	TGTGCCAGCAGAAGGACAGGGGCTCAGGGGGAGCAGTTCTTC
TRBV5-8	TRBJ2-1	once	TRBD2	CASSLGTSGHNEQFF	TGTGCCAGCAGCTTGGGTACTAGCGGTCACAATGAGCAGTTCTTC
TRBV19	TRBJ1-2	NA	NA	CASSIDRGNGYTF	TGTGCCAGTAGTATAGACAGGGGCAATGGCTACACCTTC
TRBV2	TRBJ2-3	NA	TRBD1	CASSLLQGATDTQYF	TGTGCCAGCTCCCTTTTACAGGGGGCGACAGATACGCAGTATTTT
TRBV6-5	TRBJ2-1	NA	NA	CASSNRVNEQFF	TGTGCCAGCAGCAACAGGGTAAATGAGCAGTTCTTC
TRBV6-5	TRBJ2-7	NA	NA	CASSRGRLGFYEQYF	TGTGCCAGCAGCCGGGGGAGACTAGGATTTTACGAGCAGTACTTC
TRBV5-4	TRBJ2-2	NA	TRBD1	CASRATGVTNTGELFF	TGTGCCAGCAGAGCTACAGGGGTTACGAACACCGGGGAGCTGTTTTTT
TRBV6-6	TRBJ2-7	NA	TRBD1	CASSYAGTVSYEQYF	TGTGCCAGCAGTTACGCCGGGACAGTCTCCTACGAGCAGTACTTC
TRBV29-1	TRBJ2-1	NA	NA	CSESRGTNEQFF	TGCAGCGAATCGAGAGGAACGAATGAGCAGTTCTTC
TRBV7-2	TRBJ2-1	once	NA	CASSARGGIEQFF	TGTGCCAGCAGCGCCCGGGGCGGGATTGAGCAGTTCTTC
TRBV9	TRBJ2-7	NA	TRBD1	CASSAPGQGVYEQYF	TGTGCCAGCAGCGCGCCGGGACAGGGGGTATACGAGCAGTACTTC
TRBV5-5	TRBJ2-2	NA	NA	CASSLGLGGTGLFF	TGTGCCAGCAGCTTGGGGCTGGGGGGGACAGGACTGTTTTTT